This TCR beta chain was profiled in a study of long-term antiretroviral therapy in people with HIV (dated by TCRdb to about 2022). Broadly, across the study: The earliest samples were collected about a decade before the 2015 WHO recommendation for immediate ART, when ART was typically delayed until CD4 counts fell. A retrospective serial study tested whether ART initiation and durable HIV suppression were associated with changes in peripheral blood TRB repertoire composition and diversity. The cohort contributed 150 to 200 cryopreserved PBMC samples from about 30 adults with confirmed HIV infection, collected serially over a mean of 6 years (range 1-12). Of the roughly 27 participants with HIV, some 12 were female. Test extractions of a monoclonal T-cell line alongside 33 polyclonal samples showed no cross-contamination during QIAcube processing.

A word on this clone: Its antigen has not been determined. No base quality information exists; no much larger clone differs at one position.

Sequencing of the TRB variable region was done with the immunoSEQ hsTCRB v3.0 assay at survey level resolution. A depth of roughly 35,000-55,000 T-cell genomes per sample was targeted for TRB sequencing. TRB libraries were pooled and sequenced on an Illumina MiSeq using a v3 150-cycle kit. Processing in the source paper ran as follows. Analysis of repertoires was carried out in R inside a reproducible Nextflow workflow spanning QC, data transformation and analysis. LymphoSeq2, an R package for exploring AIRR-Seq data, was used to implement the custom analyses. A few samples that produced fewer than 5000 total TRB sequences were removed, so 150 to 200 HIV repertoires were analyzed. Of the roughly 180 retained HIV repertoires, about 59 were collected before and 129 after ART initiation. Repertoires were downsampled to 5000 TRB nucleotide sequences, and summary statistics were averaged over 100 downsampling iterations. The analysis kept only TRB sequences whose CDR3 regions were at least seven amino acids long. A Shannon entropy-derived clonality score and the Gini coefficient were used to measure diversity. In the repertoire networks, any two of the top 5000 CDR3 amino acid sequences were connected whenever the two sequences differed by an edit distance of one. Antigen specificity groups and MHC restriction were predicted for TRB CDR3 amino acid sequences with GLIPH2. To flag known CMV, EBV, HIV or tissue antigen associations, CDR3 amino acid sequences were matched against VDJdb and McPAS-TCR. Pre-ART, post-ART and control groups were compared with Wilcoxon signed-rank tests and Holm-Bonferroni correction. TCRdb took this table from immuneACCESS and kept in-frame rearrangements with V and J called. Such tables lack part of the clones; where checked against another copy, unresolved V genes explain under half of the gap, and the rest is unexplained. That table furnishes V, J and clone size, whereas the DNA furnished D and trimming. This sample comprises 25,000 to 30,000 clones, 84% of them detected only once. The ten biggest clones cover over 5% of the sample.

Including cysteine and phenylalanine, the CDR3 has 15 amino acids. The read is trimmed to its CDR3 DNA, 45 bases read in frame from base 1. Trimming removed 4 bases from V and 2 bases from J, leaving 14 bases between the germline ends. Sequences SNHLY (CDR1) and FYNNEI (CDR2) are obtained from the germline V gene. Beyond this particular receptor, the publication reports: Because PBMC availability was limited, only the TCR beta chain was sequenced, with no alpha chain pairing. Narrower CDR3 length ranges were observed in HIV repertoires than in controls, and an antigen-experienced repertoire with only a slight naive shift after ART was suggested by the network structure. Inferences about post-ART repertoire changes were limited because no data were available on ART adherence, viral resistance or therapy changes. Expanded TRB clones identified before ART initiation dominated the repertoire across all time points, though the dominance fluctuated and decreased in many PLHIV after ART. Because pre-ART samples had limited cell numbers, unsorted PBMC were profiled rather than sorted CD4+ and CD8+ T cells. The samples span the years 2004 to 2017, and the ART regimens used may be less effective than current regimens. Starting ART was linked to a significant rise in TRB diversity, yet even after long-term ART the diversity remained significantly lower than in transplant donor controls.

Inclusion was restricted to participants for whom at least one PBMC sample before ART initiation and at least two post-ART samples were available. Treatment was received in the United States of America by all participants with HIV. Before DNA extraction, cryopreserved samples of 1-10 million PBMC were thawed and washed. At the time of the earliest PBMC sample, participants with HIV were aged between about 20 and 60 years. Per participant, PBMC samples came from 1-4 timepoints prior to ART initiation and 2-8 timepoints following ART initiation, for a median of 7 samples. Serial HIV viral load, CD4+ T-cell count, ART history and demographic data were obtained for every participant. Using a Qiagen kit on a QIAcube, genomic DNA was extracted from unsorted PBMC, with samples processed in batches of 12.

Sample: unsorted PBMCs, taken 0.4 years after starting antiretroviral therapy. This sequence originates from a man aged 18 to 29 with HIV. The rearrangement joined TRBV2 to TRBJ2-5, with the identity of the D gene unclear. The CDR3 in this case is CASSVGPQQQETQYF. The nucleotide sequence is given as TGTGCCAGCAGTGTGGGCCCGCAGCAACAAGAGACCCAGTACTTC.